Shown below are 18 T cell receptor beta chains from a single sample sequenced in a study of blood T cell repertoires in COVID-19. Clones were read by immunoSEQ multiplex PCR, and TCRdb kept only the in-frame ones, dropping some. The sample holds about 240,000 clones, 86% seen once. The material sequenced was peripheral blood. The receptors here all came from a man aged 55 to 69 with acute or convalescent COVID-19.

The V and J genes are TRBV11-2 and TRBJ2-5; possible D gene TRBD2, 5 bases. Germline values: CDR1 SGHAT, CDR2 FQNNGV. V lost 6 bases and J 4 bases, leaving 9 bases between the germline ends. The CDR3 length is 12 residues. CDR3 loop: CASRGGGETQYF. The CDR3 DNA sequence: TGTGCCAGCAGAGGCGGAGGAGAGACCCAGTACTTC. The whole variable domain, filled in from reference TRBV11-2 and TRBJ2-5, reads EAGVAQSPRYKIIEKRQSVAFWCNPISGHATLYWYQQILGQGPKLLIQFQNNGVVDDSQLPKDRFSAERLKGVDSTLKIQPAKLEDSAVYLCASRGGGETQYFGPGTRLLVL.

V gene TRBV28 combines with J gene TRBJ1-4; 10 bases agree with TRBD1. This CDR3 is 17 amino acids long. Per the germline V gene, CDR1 is MDHEN and CDR2 is SYDVKM. V trimming: 3 bases; J trimming: 0 bases; junction bases outside the gene matches: 4. The CDR3, as DNA: TGTGCCAGCAGTTTCCGGGACAGGGGCTCAACTAATGAAAAACTGTTTTTT. This gives the protein CASSFRDRGSTNEKLFF.

The rearrangement links TRBV6-2 or TRBV6-3 to TRBJ2-7; the D is unclear. This CDR3 contains 13 residues. Germline-derived CDR1 and CDR2 are MNHEY and SVGEGT. Between the trimmed V and J ends, which lost 5 bases and 0 bases, there was a span of 8 bases. The CDR3 nucleotides read TGTGCCAGCAGTCAAGTGGCCTCCTACGAGCAGTACTTC. It codes for CASSQVASYEQYF.

This chain joins TRBV4-3 and TRBJ1-3; possibly TRBD1 for D (5 bases). Germline V gene lookup returns CDR1 LGHNA and CDR2 YSLEER. The CDR3 sequence is 16 residues long. Trimming removed 0 bases at V and 1 base at J, with 10 bases between. The CDR3 nucleotides are TGCGCCAGCAGCCAAGATCTCACAGGTTCTGGAAACACCATATATTTT. Protein sequence: CASSQDLTGSGNTIYF.

The V call is TRBV6-4, the J call TRBJ1-2; D is possibly TRBD1 (5 bases). V was cut by 9 bases and J by 4 bases, with 18 bases left in between. This CDR3 spans 14 amino acids. The germline CDR1 and CDR2 sequences are MRHNA and SNTAGT. CDR3 in amino acids: CARSTPTAIYGYTF. CDR3 nucleotides: TGTGCCAGGTCCACCCCGACAGCGATCTATGGCTACACCTTC.

The chain links TRBV5-6 to TRBJ1-1, with 7 bases aligning to TRBD1. The junction had 0 bases not matched to a gene; V was cut back by 0 bases and J by 1 base. CDR3 length: 14 residues. CDR1 SGHDT and CDR2 YYEEEE come from the germline V gene. The CDR3 loop reads CASSLDRGNTEAFF. As DNA, the CDR3 is TGTGCCAGCAGCTTGGACAGGGGGAACACTGAAGCTTTCTTT.

The rearrangement uses TRBV7-2 and TRBJ1-1; D possibly corresponds to TRBD1 (5 bases). This CDR3 has 14 residues. Trimming took off 0 bases at V and 7 bases at J, with 12 bases between the two ends. Germline loops: CDR1 SGHTA, CDR2 FQGNSA. The CDR3 nucleotides read TGTGCCAGCAGCTTAGCCCCAAAACAGGATGAAGCTTTCTTT. This encodes CASSLAPKQDEAFF. Full variable domain (outside the CDR3, taken from reference TRBV7-2 and TRBJ1-1): GAGVSQSPSNKVTEKGKDVELRCDPISGHTALYWYRQSLGQGLEFLIYFQGNSAPDKSGLPSDRFSAERTGGSVSTLTIQRTQQEDSAVYLCASSLAPKQDEAFFGQGTRLTVV.

This clone was recorded once. The same CDR3 can be traced to other DNA sequences in this sample. The rearrangement uses TRBV6-2 or TRBV6-3 and TRBJ1-5; no firm D call. Looked up from germline, CDR1 is MNHEY and CDR2 is SVGEGT. The CDR3 loop spans 14 amino acids. Between the trimmed V and J ends, which lost 3 bases and 2 bases, there was a span of 8 bases. CDR3 amino acids: CASSYISGNQPQHF. In DNA form, the CDR3 reads TGTGCCAGCAGTTATATTTCTGGCAATCAGCCCCAGCATTTT.

The V gene is TRBV7-8, the J gene TRBJ1-3; D might be TRBD1 (5 bases). Germline assignment: CDR1 SGHVS and CDR2 FQNEAQ. The CDR3 has 14 residues. The V end was cut by 5 bases, the J end by 0 bases, with 8 bases between. Here the CDR3 reads CASSPQGSGNTIYF. Here the CDR3 DNA reads TGTGCCAGCAGCCCGCAGGGCTCTGGAAACACCATATATTTT.

V gene TRBV9 combines with J gene TRBJ2-7; 7 nucleotides align to TRBD2. CDR3 length equals 18 residues. The junction had 16 bases not matched to a gene; V was cut back by 0 bases and J by 4 bases. Germline assignment: CDR1 SGDLS and CDR2 YYNGEE. The DNA of the CDR3 is TGTGCCAGCAGCGTAGGGTTAACTAGCGTAAACGAAAAATACGAGCAGTACTTC. Residues: CASSVGLTSVNEKYEQYF.

V is TRBV3-1 (or the pseudogene TRBV3-2) and J is TRBJ2-3; 9 bases fit TRBD2. The CDR3 is 16 residues long. CDR1 is LGHDT and CDR2 is YNNKEL in the germline V gene (reference sequence). J was trimmed by 6 bases and V by 1 base; bases with no gene match: 8. The CDR3 here is CASSQAGREGKDTQYF. CDR3 bases: TGTGCCAGCAGCCAAGCTGGGCGGGAGGGCAAGGATACGCAGTATTTT.

The V and J genes are TRBV7-2 and TRBJ2-7, with 9 bases that match TRBD1. V gave up 6 bases and J gave up 4 bases; unmatched junction bases: 13. Germline CDR1 SGHTA, CDR2 FQGNSA. The CDR3 loop spans 16 amino acids. The CDR3 here is CASSRRTGTGYYEQYF. In DNA form, the CDR3 reads TGTGCCAGCAGTCGCCGCACCGGGACAGGGTATTACGAGCAGTACTTC.

The rearrangement links TRBV14 to TRBJ1-2; 7 bases map to TRBD1. The CDR3 covers 14 residues. The V segment lost 4 bases and the J segment 4 bases; nucleotides outside the gene matches: 6. Germline lookup yields CDR1 SGHDN and CDR2 FVKESK. DNA for the CDR3: TGTGCCAGCAGCCCCAGGGGGTCACTCTATGGCTACACCTTC. Its translation: CASSPRGSLYGYTF.

The rearrangement joins TRBV4-3 to TRBJ2-1; TRBD2 might be the D (5 bases). V dropped 8 bases and J dropped 0 bases, with 14 bases sitting between them. Germline V CDR1 and CDR2: LGHNA, YSLEER. CDR3 length: 15 amino acids. The CDR3 spells CASSLEGSSYNEQFF. Written as DNA, the CDR3 is TGCGCCAGCTCCCTAGAAGGGAGCTCCTACAATGAGCAGTTCTTC.

This clone was seen just once. The V gene is TRBV5-1, the J gene TRBJ1-5; 7 bases match TRBD1. In germline, CDR1 is SGHRS, CDR2 YFSETQ. CDR3 length: 14 amino acids. V was clipped by 4 bases and J by 6 bases; unmatched bases: 7. The CDR3 nucleotides read TGCGCCAGCAGCGTGGGGGACAGCCGTCAGCCCCAGCATTTT. Amino acids: CASSVGDSRQPQHF.

This sequence joins TRBV15 and TRBJ2-7, with a possible D match to TRBD1 (6 bases). Trimming removed 0 bases at V and 0 bases at J, with 27 bases between. The germline V gene encodes CDR1 LNHNV and CDR2 YYDKDF (reference sequence). CDR3 length: 21 residues. CDR3: CATSRDKSRGRGALSSYEQYF. The CDR3, as DNA: TGTGCCACCAGCAGAGATAAAAGCCGGGGCAGGGGCGCATTATCCTCCTACGAGCAGTACTTC.

This chain uses TRBV5-4 with TRBJ2-7; 11 bases are shared with TRBD2. The CDR3 has 16 amino acids. Germline loops: CDR1 SGHNT, CDR2 YYREEE (reference sequence). The V gene end was trimmed by 3 bases and the J gene end by 6 bases; junction bases not matched to a gene: 11. CDR3 nucleotides: TGTGCCAGCAGCTCCGGGACTAGCGGTCTCCTAGGCGAGCAGTACTTC. The encoded protein is CASSSGTSGLLGEQYF.

The chain links TRBV27 to TRBJ2-5; 8 bases are a match to TRBD2. The CDR3 is 17 amino acids. Trimming took 0 bases from V and 1 from J; bases not matched to a gene: 7. Germline CDR1 reads MNHEY; CDR2 reads SMNVEV (reference sequence). Written as DNA, the CDR3 is TGTGCCAGCAGTTTATCTCCGGGACTAGTCCTCCAAGAGACCCAGTACTTC. Protein product: CASSLSPGLVLQETQYF.